A selection of T cell receptor beta chains follows, all from one sample in a study of shared clonotypes between healthy human individuals. The assay was immunoSEQ multiplex PCR, and TCRdb's table has in-frame clones only and misses some. The data show roughly 2.5 million clones, more than 90% seen once. The specimen was naive CD4+ T cells sorted from blood. The receptors were sampled from a man aged 18 to 30 in good health. Both conserved end residues are part of each CDR3. D genes are given only for firm matches. Not every row has a clone size; where given, it reads once, few, many or a size class.

size	D	V	J	CDR3	DNA
once	TRBD1	TRBV19	TRBJ1-5	CASSRTGGSQPQHF	TGTGCCAGTAGCAGAACAGGGGGGAGTCAGCCCCAGCATTTT
.	.	TRBV5-1	TRBJ2-3	CASSYEAGWGDTQYF	TGCGCCAGCAGCTATGAGGCAGGGTGGGGAGATACGCAGTATTTT
.	.	TRBV9	TRBJ2-5	CASSVGGILQETQYF	TGTGCCAGCAGCGTGGGGGGTATTCTACAAGAGACCCAGTACTTC
.	TRBD1	TRBV9	TRBJ2-1	CASSVATADRGLGYEQFF	TGTGCCAGCAGCGTAGCTACGGCGGACAGGGGGCTAGGGTATGAGCAGTTCTTC
.	TRBD2	TRBV25-1	TRBJ2-5	CASSETSGRNGWETQYF	TGTGCCAGCAGTGAAACTAGCGGGAGGAATGGGTGGGAGACCCAGTACTTC
.	.	TRBV6-5	TRBJ2-7	CASSRDLSSYEQYF	TGTGCCAGCAGTCGGGACCTAAGCTCCTACGAGCAGTACTTC
.	.	TRBV30	TRBJ2-5	CAWSVQYGQYF	TGTGCCTGGAGTGTCCAGTATGGGCAGTACTTC
.	.	TRBV28	TRBJ1-6	CAIEGGGLYSPLHF	TGTGCCATCGAGGGTGGGGGTCTTTATTCACCCCTCCACTTT
.	.	TRBV5-8	TRBJ1-1	CASSLGVRGGRTEAFF	TGTGCCAGCAGCTTGGGGGTCAGGGGAGGTAGGACTGAAGCTTTCTTT
.	TRBD2	TRBV6-1	TRBJ2-2	CASSEDPGLLTGELFF	TGTGCCAGCAGTGAGGACCCGGGACTACTAACCGGGGAGCTGTTTTTT
.	TRBD2	TRBV5-1	TRBJ2-3	CASRPSGRGTDTQYF	TGCGCCAGCAGACCGAGCGGGAGAGGGACAGATACGCAGTATTTT
.	.	TRBV21-1	TRBJ1-4	CASSSPGRRTTNEKLFF	TGTGCCAGCAGCTCGCCCGGGAGAAGAACAACTAATGAAAAACTGTTTTTT
.	.	TRBV11-3	TRBJ2-3	CASSFRGADTQYF	TGTGCCAGCAGCTTTCGGGGGGCGGATACGCAGTATTTT
.	.	TRBV19	TRBJ1-5	CASSMWLSNQPQHF	TGTGCCAGTAGTATGTGGCTGAGCAATCAGCCCCAGCATTTT
.	TRBD2	TRBV11-2	TRBJ2-1	CASSSSGSRNEQFF	TGTGCCAGCAGCTCTAGCGGGAGTAGGAATGAGCAGTTCTTC
.	TRBD1	TRBV7-9	TRBJ2-5	CASSPTGGRGQETQYF	TGTGCCAGCAGCCCCACAGGGGGCAGGGGACAAGAGACCCAGTACTTC
.	.	TRBV7-2	TRBJ2-7	CASSFRQDPYEQYF	TGTGCCAGCAGTTTTCGACAGGACCCGTACGAGCAGTACTTC
.	.	TRBV30	TRBJ2-3	CAWKTRSTDTQYF	TGTGCCTGGAAGACGAGGAGCACAGATACGCAGTATTTT
.	.	TRBV5-1	TRBJ1-1	CASSSTANTEAFF	TGCGCCAGCAGTTCTACAGCTAACACTGAAGCTTTCTTT
.	TRBD2	TRBV11-2	TRBJ2-2	CASSSLLAGGLNTGELFF	TGTGCCAGCAGCTCCTTACTAGCGGGGGGGCTTAACACCGGGGAGCTGTTTTTT
.	.	TRBV5-4	TRBJ2-1	CASSLQLGNEQFF	TGTGCCAGCAGCCTTCAACTGGGCAATGAGCAGTTCTTC
.	TRBD2	TRBV5-1	TRBJ2-1	CASSLAGGSHNEQFF	TGCGCCAGCAGCTTAGCGGGAGGATCCCACAATGAGCAGTTCTTC
.	TRBD1	TRBV11-2	TRBJ2-5	CASSLDGQGAYETQYF	TGTGCCAGCAGCTTAGACGGACAGGGGGCGTACGAGACCCAGTACTTC
.	TRBD2	TRBV6-5	TRBJ2-2	CASRPTSGGSGELFF	TGTGCCAGCAGACCCACTAGCGGGGGGAGCGGGGAGCTGTTTTTT